This T cell receptor (beta chain) was captured by sequencing in a study of blood T cells in healthy people across ages. The overall study: Per two T cells, about one barcoded beta molecule was captured through template switching. Whole-study findings and limits: When set beside aged donors, long-lived donors presented more naive CD4+ cells and higher diversity. Not knowing donor CMV status may have confounded expanded clonotype changes.

A sample-barcoded 5' primer and a J-beta primer mix were used in a second PCR of about 6 to 12 cycles. From the 5' RACE reads, TCRdb called clonotypes with MiXCR, one entry per CDR3 protein. Of around 650,000 distinct CDR3 sequences listed, roughly 41% were seen once; the top ten hold around 32%. The CDR3 extends over 15 amino acids. Germline lookup yields CDR1 LGHDT and CDR2 YNNKEL (reference sequence). On this clonotype: Antigen unknown. One end of the junction is discordant with germline, which a read error may explain.

The study isolated at least 6.5 million PBMCs from each sample. The sample comprised blood. This TCR derives from a man older than 75 in good health. The chain is built from TRBV3-1 and TRBJ2-3; no definite D call. CDR3 nucleotide sequence: TGTGCCAGCAGCCAAGATCGTGGGAACACAGATGCGCAGTATTTT. Translated: CASSQDRGNTDAQYF.